The sequence of this T cell receptor (beta chain) was determined in a study of identical twins. Study-wide findings and caveats: A lower insertion count was a feature of abundant cord blood beta clonotypes, with no such feature in memory repertoires. Without tracking the same donors, conclusions rested on cross-sectional statistical analysis.

CDR1 SEHNR and CDR2 FQNEAQ come from the germline V gene (reference sequence). Trimming pared 5 bases from V and 11 bases from J, leaving 17 bases between. The length of the CDR3 is 13 residues. TCRdb called the 5' RACE reads again in MiXCR, with one record for every CDR3 protein. Here the sample spans hundreds of thousands of distinct CDR3 sequences, around 24% being singletons. This clonotype was found a few times. The target antigen is unknown. These data also formed part of another study, on T cells expressing NK-cell markers.

The specimen was CD4+ T cells sorted from blood. This TCR was sampled from a woman aged 18-29 years in good health. The rearrangement joins TRBV7-9 to TRBJ2-3; D is possibly TRBD2 (5 bases). Written as DNA, the CDR3 is TGTGCCAGCAGCCAAGAGGGCAGTTGGATGCAGTATTTT. It encodes CASSQEGSWMQYF.